These T cell receptor beta chains were read from a single sample in a study of blood T cell repertoires in COVID-19. Data came from immunoSEQ multiplex PCR; TCRdb stores just in-frame clones and leaves some out. The table has around 110,000 clones, 65% to 75% seen once; the top ten hold 0.8% to 1%. Sequencing was done on a sample of peripheral blood. All receptors derive from a human donor with acute or convalescent COVID-19. The donor label of this sample is uncertain. CDR3s include the opening cysteine and the closing phenylalanine or tryptophan. A D gene is named only where the DNA matches it firmly. Part of the rows lack a size; the others show once, few, many or a class for expanded clones.

>13|TRBV29-1|-|-|TRBJ2-2
TGCAGCGCCCAGGGGACGGGCACCGGGGAGCTGTTTTTT
CSAQGTGTGELFF
>17|TRBV27|-|-|TRBJ1-5
TGTGCCAGCAGTCCATGGGCGGATCGGGGTAGCAATCAGCCCCAGCATTTT
CASSPWADRGSNQPQHF
>13|TRBV9|once|TRBD2|TRBJ2-5
TGTGCCAGCAGCGTTCGCGGGGGTGAGACCCAGTACTTC
CASSVRGGETQYF
>15|TRBV19|-|-|TRBJ1-3
TGTGCCAGTAGGGAGGGGAGGGGATCTGGAAACACCATATATTTT
CASREGRGSGNTIYF
>15|TRBV10-1|-|TRBD1|TRBJ1-1
TGCGCCAGCAGTGGGACAGGGGGCTGGAACACTGAAGCTTTCTTT
CASSGTGGWNTEAFF
>15|TRBV11-2|few|TRBD1|TRBJ1-6
TGTGCCAGCACCCCGGGGGGGGACAGGGTTTCACCCCTCCACTTT
CASTPGGDRVSPLHF
>16|TRBV5-1|-|-|TRBJ2-3
TGCGCCAGCAGCTTGGGCATCGGGGACTCCCCAGATACGCAGTATTTT
CASSLGIGDSPDTQYF
>13|TRBV4-1|-|-|TRBJ1-5
TGCGCCAGCAGCCAAGAGATGCTAGAGCCCCAGCATTTT
CASSQEMLEPQHF
>14|TRBV30|-|TRBD1|TRBJ2-7
TGTGCCTGGAGCCCCGGGACAGGGAACTACGAGCAGTACTTC
CAWSPGTGNYEQYF
>17|TRBV28|once|TRBD1|TRBJ1-5
TGTGCCAGCAGACCCGGGACAGGGCCGGTGGGCAATCAGCCCCAGCATTTT
CASRPGTGPVGNQPQHF
>15|TRBV24-1|many|TRBD1|TRBJ2-2
TGTGCCACCAGTAAAGGGACAGGGATGGTCGGGGAGCTGTTTTTT
CATSKGTGMVGELFF
>15|TRBV2|-|-|TRBJ1-1
TGTGCCAAACAAGGGACCCCGGAGGGAAACACTGAAGCTTTCTTT
CAKQGTPEGNTEAFF
>14|TRBV5-1|-|-|TRBJ2-1
TGCGCCAGCAGCGCTGGTCTGGAATCAGGGGAGCAGTTCTTC
CASSAGLESGEQFF
>14|TRBV9|-|-|TRBJ2-6
TGTGCCAGCAGCCTGAGGCTGGGGGCCAACGTCCTGACTTTC
CASSLRLGANVLTF
>13|TRBV18|once|-|TRBJ2-5
TGTGCCAGCTCACCAGGCTTTCAAGAGACCCAGTACTTC
CASSPGFQETQYF
>15|TRBV6-6|-|TRBD1|TRBJ2-7
TGTGCCAGCAGTTTTCCGGGACAGGGGCTCTGGGAGCAGTACTTC
CASSFPGQGLWEQYF
>14|TRBV27|-|-|TRBJ1-2
TGTGCCAGTTGTCCGGGAGGACAGCTGTATGGCTACACCTTC
CASCPGGQLYGYTF
>14|TRBV28|-|TRBD1|TRBJ1-1
TGTGCCAGCAGCCAAGGGGGCGCGGGCACTGAAGCTTTCTTT
CASSQGGAGTEAFF